Each of the 17 T cell receptor beta chains below was sequenced from the same sample in a study of OX40 agonist ivuxolimab in advanced cancers. Assay: immunoSEQ multiplex PCR; the TCRdb copy retains only in-frame clones and omits some. The sample shows about 70,000 clones, around 84% of them seen only once. Sample: CD4+ or CD8+ T cells sorted from blood, taken in a trial of the OX40 agonist ivuxolimab. The source is an adult with an advanced solid tumor such as melanoma, head and neck, liver or kidney cancer.

V usage is TRBV19 and J usage is TRBJ2-7; 8 positions match TRBD1. Germline V CDR1 and CDR2: LNHDA, SQIVND (reference sequence). The CDR3 totals 18 residues. The J segment lost 4 bases and the V segment lost 7 bases, leaving 21 bases of the junction unmatched. CDR3 nucleotides: TGTGCCAGTACCCACCCAACGCACCGGGCAGGGGGCGTTTACGAGCAGTACTTC. Amino acids: CASTHPTHRAGGVYEQYF. The full variable domain, rest sourced from reference TRBV19 and TRBJ2-7, is DGGITQSPKYLFRKEGQNVTLSCEQNLNHDAMYWYRQDPGQGLRLIYYSQIVNDFQKGDIAEGYSVSREKKESFPLTVTSAQKNPTAFYLCASTHPTHRAGGVYEQYFGPGTRLTVT.

The V and J genes are TRBV29-1 and TRBJ1-3; tentatively, D is TRBD1 (5 bases). The germline V and J ends were trimmed by 5 bases and 0 bases, with 26 bases remaining between them. The CDR3 has 19 residues. Germline V gene sequence: CDR1 SQVTM, CDR2 ANQGSEA. CDR3 nucleotide sequence: TGCAGCGTTAGAAAAAAAAGAAGAGTGACAGACGACTCTGGAAACACCATATATTTT. Translating it yields CSVRKKRRVTDDSGNTIYF.

CDR3 amino acids: CASSLDRAGAYEQYF. The CDR3 DNA is TGTGCCAGCAGCTTAGATCGAGCGGGGGCCTACGAGCAGTACTTC. The chain combines TRBV11-2 with TRBJ2-7; the match to TRBD2 covers 8 bases. The CDR3 has 15 amino acids. V was clipped by 0 bases and J by 2 bases; unmatched bases: 3. CDR1 is SGHAT, CDR2 FQNNGV, per germline.

This clone was detected once. The rearrangement uses TRBV4-1 and TRBJ1-3; no definite D call. Germline CDR1 reads MGHRA; CDR2 reads YSYEKL. The germline V and J ends were trimmed by 3 bases and 0 bases, with 15 bases remaining between them. The CDR3 extends over 17 amino acids. CDR3 coding DNA: TGCGCCAGCAGCCAGGCCAAGGAGGGCCTCTCTGGAAACACCATATATTTT. The encoded protein is CASSQAKEGLSGNTIYF.

This clone was recorded only once. The rearrangement links TRBV11-3 to TRBJ2-5; perhaps TRBD1 as D (6 bases). This CDR3 has 16 residues. Germline V lookup: CDR1 SGHNT, CDR2 YENEEA. Trimming left V 4 bases short and J 3 bases short, with 18 bases between. Here the CDR3 reads CASSSPGARSKETQYF. DNA of the CDR3: TGTGCCAGCAGCTCGCCAGGGGCGCGATCGAAAGAGACCCAGTACTTC. Full variable domain (outside the CDR3, taken from reference TRBV11-3 and TRBJ2-5): EAGVVQSPRYKIIEKKQPVAFWCNPISGHNTLYWYLQNLGQGPELLIRYENEEAVDDSQLPKDRFSAERLKGVDSTLKIQPAELGDSAVYLCASSSPGARSKETQYFGPGTRLLVL.

This clone came up a few times. The V call is TRBV5-6, the J call TRBJ2-1; TRBD2 agrees at 8 bases. The junction had 10 bases not matched to a gene; V was cut back by 4 bases and J by 4 bases. Germline V gene data show CDR1 as SGHDT and CDR2 as YYEEEE. CDR3 size: 16 residues. The CDR3 coding sequence is TGTGCCAGCAGCCTGGGGGGCCTAGCGGGTTACAATGAGCAGTTCTTC. Translated, it gives CASSLGGLAGYNEQFF.

The chain couples TRBV5-8 to TRBJ1-2, with unresolved D. CDR3 length: 14 amino acids. Germline values: CDR1 SGHTS, CDR2 YDEGEE. With 4 bases removed from V and 7 bases from J, the gap between germline ends came to 17 bases. CDR3 sequence: CASSAGREYRGYTF. The CDR3 DNA is TGTGCCAGCAGCGCGGGGAGGGAGTACCGTGGCTACACCTTC.

This clone has only a few counts. The chain links TRBV4-2 to TRBJ1-2; maybe TRBD1 (5 bases). CDR1 is LGHNA and CDR2 is YNFKEQ in the germline V gene. The CDR3 has 15 residues. V was trimmed by 3 bases and J by 2 bases, leaving 13 bases between them. In DNA form, the CDR3 reads TGTGCCAGCAGCCATCCTTGGCCAGGGAACTATGGCTACACCTTC. Translating gives CASSHPWPGNYGYTF.

The chain carries TRBV6-4 and TRBJ2-3; no reliable D call. The CDR3 runs 13 residues. V dropped 5 bases and J dropped 4 bases, with 10 bases sitting between them. Germline CDR1 reads MRHNA; CDR2 reads SNTAGT. CDR3 protein: CASSPALADTQYF. The CDR3, as DNA: TGTGCCAGCAGTCCGGCATTGGCAGATACGCAGTATTTT.

In this sample, this clone turned up once. The chain links TRBV28 to TRBJ2-3, with TRBD2 matching over 8 bases. Germline V CDR1 and CDR2: MDHEN, SYDVKM. J gave up 1 base and V 5 bases, and 8 bases lay outside the gene matches. This CDR3 region has 16 residues. The CDR3: CASSPLLAERTDTQYF. The CDR3 region has the DNA TGTGCCAGCAGTCCCCTACTAGCGGAACGCACAGATACGCAGTATTTT.

V is TRBV28 and J is TRBJ2-7; D possibly matches TRBD1 or TRBD2 (5 bases each). The germline V gene has CDR1 MDHEN and CDR2 SYDVKM. V was cut by 6 bases and J by 6 bases, with 18 bases left in between. The CDR3 extends over 14 amino acids. CDR3 in amino acids: CASSNEPGAGEQYF. The CDR3 nucleotides are TGTGCCAGCAGCAACGAGCCCGGGGCGGGCGAGCAGTACTTC. The full variable domain, its missing parts supplied by reference TRBV28 and TRBJ2-7, is DVKVTQSSRYLVKRTGEKVFLECVQDMDHENMFWYRQDPGLGLRLIYFSYDVKMKEKGDIPEGYSVSREKKERFSLILESASTNQTSMYLCASSNEPGAGEQYFGPGTRLTVT.

This CDR3 is CATLPRTASTDTQYF. The CDR3 DNA sequence: TGTGCCACCTTACCCCGGACGGCTAGCACAGATACGCAGTATTTT. The chain joins TRBV7-2 to TRBJ2-3; D is unresolved. V was trimmed by 10 bases and J by 0 bases, leaving 17 bases between them. Germline-derived CDR1 and CDR2 are SGHTA and FQGNSA. This CDR3 has 15 residues.

V is TRBV4-1 and J is TRBJ2-5, with D possibly being TRBD1 (6 bases). Germline V gene lookup returns CDR1 MGHRA and CDR2 YSYEKL. This CDR3 region has 15 residues. V was clipped by 1 base and J by 0 bases, with 9 bases between them. As DNA, the CDR3 is TGCGCCAGCAGCCAAGCGTACAGGGACCAAGAGACCCAGTACTTC. Its translation is CASSQAYRDQETQYF.

Notes on this clone: Other DNA sequences in the sample encode the same CDR3. V is TRBV4-3 and J is TRBJ2-7; 7 nucleotides agree with TRBD1. The CDR3 length is 16 residues. Trimming took 0 bases from V and 0 from J; bases not matched to a gene: 5. The germline CDR1 and CDR2 sequences are LGHNA and YSLEER. This chain's CDR3 is CASSQDLAGGSYEQYF. The CDR3, as DNA: TGCGCCAGCAGCCAAGATCTGGCAGGGGGCTCCTACGAGCAGTACTTC.

This chain joins TRBV12-2 and TRBJ2-7; TRBD1 reflects the table's D call only, with no check against the DNA. TRBV12-2 is noted as a pseudogene. The CDR3 contains 15 residues. For the CDR3, the DNA is TGTGCAAGTCGCCGAGCTTCAGGGTTCTTCGACGAGCAGTACTTC. It codes for CASRRASGFFDEQYF.

The genes are TRBV7-9 and TRBJ2-5, with 10 bases that match TRBD2. Germline V CDR1 and CDR2: SEHNR, FQNEAQ (reference sequence). The CDR3 totals 16 residues. V shed 1 base, J shed 1 base, and the junction held 3 bases outside the gene matches. CDR3 in DNA: TGTGCCAGCAGCTTAGAGGTAGCGGGGGGCCAAGAGACCCAGTACTTC. Translated: CASSLEVAGGQETQYF.

The gene calls are TRBV29-1 and TRBJ2-1; weak D call: TRBD1 (6 bases). Germline V gene sequence: CDR1 SQVTM, CDR2 ANQGSEA. V was pared by 1 base and J by 0 bases, with 7 bases between. The CDR3 extends over 14 amino acids. The CDR3 region is CSVEGTASYNEQFF. In nucleotides, the CDR3 is TGCAGCGTTGAAGGGACAGCCTCCTACAATGAGCAGTTCTTC.